A single sample gave rise to the 21 T cell receptor beta chains below, sequenced in a study of shared clonotypes between healthy human individuals. CD8 cells classed as naive were CD45RO-negative and positively selected for CCR7, excluding terminally differentiated effector memory CD45RA+ cells. Generated by immunoSEQ multiplex PCR, the TCRdb table keeps only in-frame clones and is missing some. The sample lists around 620,000 clones; roughly 95% were seen once. The sample comprised naive CD8+ T cells sorted from blood. Receptor source: a young woman in good health.

The chain couples TRBV29-1 to TRBJ2-5; D tentatively fits TRBD1 or TRBD2 (6 bases each). The end of the DNA fits TRBJ2-7 better, so the J call may be wrong. The CDR3 sequence is 16 residues long. Germline CDR1 SQVTM, CDR2 ANQGSEA. The CDR3: CSVEWADDRRAYEQYF. The DNA of the CDR3 is TGCAGCGTTGAATGGGCGGACGACAGGAGGGCCTACGAGCAGTACTTC.

CDR3 bases: TGTGCCAGCAGTTCGGGACCGGTCTATGGCTACACCTTC. It encodes CASSSGPVYGYTF. The chain combines TRBV27 with TRBJ1-2; tentatively, D is TRBD1 (5 bases). The CDR3 runs to 13 residues. Trimming took 4 bases from V and 4 from J, leaving 10 bases between them. The V gene's germline CDR1 is MNHEY and CDR2 SMNVEV (reference sequence).

V usage is TRBV5-6 and J usage is TRBJ2-1, with 8 bases lining up with TRBD2. CDR1 and CDR2 from the germline V gene are SGHDT and YYEEEE. V lost 0 bases to trimming and J lost 7 bases; unmatched junction nucleotides: 9. CDR3 length equals 16 residues. The CDR3 loop reads CASSLGAAGVGNEQFF. The CDR3 DNA follows: TGTGCCAGCAGCTTGGGGGCAGCGGGAGTGGGGAATGAGCAGTTCTTC.

V is TRBV11-2 and J is TRBJ2-7; TRBD1 might be the D (5 bases). Germline V gene data show CDR1 as SGHAT and CDR2 as FQNNGV. Trimming removed 1 base at V and 2 bases at J, with 9 bases between. CDR3 size: 14 residues. CDR3 in DNA: TGTGCCAGCAGCTTAGGGGGCAATACCTACGAGCAGTACTTC. Amino acid sequence: CASSLGGNTYEQYF.

In the case of this clone: This sample includes further DNA sequences coding for the same CDR3. The CDR3 sequence: CASSLSAISYEQYF. The CDR3 DNA reads as TGTGCCAGCAGTTTGAGCGCAATCTCCTACGAGCAGTACTTC. The genes are TRBV27 and TRBJ2-7; D call uncertain. The germline V and J ends were trimmed by 3 bases and 0 bases, with 9 bases remaining between them. The CDR3 is made up of 14 amino acids. The germline V gene has CDR1 MNHEY and CDR2 SMNVEV (reference sequence).

The chain joins TRBV27 to TRBJ2-5; weak D call: TRBD2 (6 bases). The J call may be mistaken, given a closer DNA end match to TRBJ2-7. CDR1 and CDR2 (germline): MNHEY, SMNVEV (reference sequence). This CDR3 region has 14 residues. CDR3 DNA sequence: TGTGCCAGCAGTTCACGTACCGGGGGCTACGAGCAGTACTTC. Translated, it gives CASSSRTGGYEQYF.

This chain links TRBV27 with TRBJ1-1, with D perhaps matching TRBD1 (5 bases). The CDR3 runs 14 residues. V was shortened by 4 bases and J by 6 bases, with 15 bases between the two germline ends. Germline V gene data show CDR1 as MNHEY and CDR2 as SMNVEV (reference sequence). CDR3 coding DNA: TGTGCCAGCAGTTCGCAGGGACTGAGGGCTGAAGCTTTCTTT. This encodes CASSSQGLRAEAFF.

This clone was detected once. This chain joins TRBV28 and TRBJ1-3; D is unresolved. Germline values: CDR1 MDHEN, CDR2 SYDVKM. This CDR3 comprises 14 residues. V shed 7 bases and J shed 7 bases, with 17 bases lying between them. Here the CDR3 reads CASTLRPPGNTIYF. The CDR3 coding sequence is TGTGCCAGCACCCTGAGGCCTCCGGGCAACACCATATATTTT.

This clone was observed a single time. The V call is TRBV10-3, the J call TRBJ1-4; the D gene is possibly TRBD1 (6 bases). V lost 10 bases, J lost 3 bases, and 27 bases lay in between. The CDR3 spans 18 residues. Germline V lookup: CDR1 ENHRY, CDR2 SYGVKD. This CDR3 is CATTGVVGGPVANEKLFF. The CDR3 region has the DNA TGTGCCACCACGGGGGTCGTCGGGGGGCCTGTAGCTAATGAAAAACTGTTTTTT.

DNA for the CDR3: TGTGCCAGCAGTCCCAACACCGGGGAGCTGTTTTTT. Protein sequence: CASSPNTGELFF. The chain has TRBV6-6 and TRBJ2-2; D uncertain. The germline V gene has CDR1 MNHNY and CDR2 SVGAGI (reference sequence). V lost 5 bases, J lost 2 bases, and 3 bases lay in between. This CDR3 spans 12 amino acids.

This chain connects TRBV29-1 to TRBJ2-1; a possible D gene is TRBD2 (6 bases). From germline, CDR1 is SQVTM and CDR2 ANQGSEA. The CDR3 consists of 15 residues. V was pared by 7 bases and J by 0 bases, with 16 bases between. CDR3 in DNA: TGCAGCGGGGGAGGCGGGTGGAGCTCCTACAATGAGCAGTTCTTC. It specifies CSGGGGWSSYNEQFF.

The chain has TRBV5-8 and TRBJ2-7, with D tentatively TRBD1 (7 bases). Trimming took 4 bases from V and 0 from J, leaving 14 bases between them. The V gene's germline CDR1 is SGHTS and CDR2 YDEGEE. This CDR3 contains 15 residues. CDR3 sequence (DNA): TGTGCCAGCAGCGCGGGACAGTCCCGCTCCTACGAGCAGTACTTC. Amino acid sequence: CASSAGQSRSYEQYF.

Details on this clone: This sample also contains other DNA sequences that code for the same CDR3. The chain links TRBV7-9 to TRBJ2-7; 7 nucleotides align to TRBD2. The V segment lost 5 bases and the J segment 0 bases; nucleotides outside the gene matches: 4. This CDR3 contains 14 residues. Germline-derived CDR1 and CDR2 are SEHNR and FQNEAQ (reference sequence). The chain's CDR3 is CASSPSGSSYEQYF. DNA of the CDR3: TGTGCCAGCAGCCCTAGCGGAAGCTCCTACGAGCAGTACTTC.

The chain is built from TRBV28 and TRBJ2-7; 11 bases map to TRBD1. V gave up 2 bases and J gave up 2 bases; unmatched junction bases: 8. Germline loops: CDR1 MDHEN, CDR2 SYDVKM. The CDR3 sequence is 17 residues long. The CDR3 coding sequence is TGTGCCAGCAGTTTAATTTGGGGACAGGGGGATACCTACGAGCAGTACTTC. Its protein product is CASSLIWGQGDTYEQYF. Supplemented by reference TRBV28 and TRBJ2-7, the full variable domain reads DVKVTQSSRYLVKRTGEKVFLECVQDMDHENMFWYRQDPGLGLRLIYFSYDVKMKEKGDIPEGYSVSREKKERFSLILESASTNQTSMYLCASSLIWGQGDTYEQYFGPGTRLTVT.

The genes are TRBV28 and TRBJ1-2, with a weak D call TRBD1 (6 bases). V was clipped by 6 bases and J by 5 bases, with 13 bases between them. Per germline, CDR1 MDHEN and CDR2 SYDVKM. The CDR3 runs to 13 residues. The chain's CDR3 is CASSLTGGYGYTF. The CDR3 nucleotides are TGTGCCAGCAGCCTGACAGGTGGATATGGCTACACCTTC.

The gene calls are TRBV19 and TRBJ1-5; weak D call: TRBD1 (5 bases). CDR1 and CDR2 from the germline V gene are LNHDA and SQIVND (reference sequence). The V gene lost 1 base and the J gene lost 3 bases, with 22 bases spanning the gap. The CDR3 sequence is 19 residues long. The CDR3 DNA reads TGTGCCAGTAGTATAGCCCCCGCTCCCGTAAGGGGCTTCAATCAGCCCCAGCATTTT. Translating gives CASSIAPAPVRGFNQPQHF.

This chain joins TRBV5-8 and TRBJ2-5; the match to TRBD2 covers 10 bases. The J call may be wrong; the DNA end is better matched by TRBJ2-7. The CDR3 has 15 amino acids. Germline V gives CDR1 SGHTS, CDR2 YDEGEE. In DNA form, the CDR3 reads TGTGCCAGCAGCTCCGAGCGGGAGGGCCAGGACGAGCAGTACTTC. Its protein is CASSSEREGQDEQYF.

The chain employs TRBV4-1 and TRBJ1-6; D is unclear. The CDR3 is 15 amino acids. V lost 0 bases to trimming and J lost 10 bases, with 13 bases between them. CDR1 is MGHRA and CDR2 is YSYEKL in the germline V gene. DNA of the CDR3: TGCGCCAGCAGCCAAGATATAAGGGCCGGATCACCCCTCCACTTT. Its protein is CASSQDIRAGSPLHF.

The V gene is TRBV5-6, the J gene TRBJ2-3, with 11 positions matching TRBD2. Germline CDR1 is SGHDT and CDR2 is YYEEEE. The CDR3 is 16 residues long. V lost 4 bases and J lost 4; bases outside the gene matches: 8. Here the CDR3 DNA reads TGTGCCAGCAGCCGCCTAGCGGGAGGAAGGGCAGATACGCAGTATTTT. Protein product: CASSRLAGGRADTQYF.

The chain is built from TRBV7-8 and TRBJ2-5; D is uncertain. The CDR3 has 13 residues. The V end was cut by 3 bases, the J end by 5 bases, with 10 bases between. The V gene's germline CDR1 is SGHVS and CDR2 FQNEAQ. CDR3 in DNA: TGTGCCAGCAGCTTTCTTAGCCCGGAGACCCAGTACTTC. It is translated as CASSFLSPETQYF.

This chain links TRBV9 with TRBJ2-7, with TRBD2 matching 13 bases. This CDR3 spans 15 amino acids. The J segment lost 5 bases and the V segment lost 3 bases, leaving 5 bases of the junction unmatched. Germline V lookup: CDR1 SGDLS, CDR2 YYNGEE. The CDR3 region is CASSELAGGFHEQYF. The CDR3 nucleotides are TGTGCCAGCAGCGAACTAGCGGGAGGGTTCCACGAGCAGTACTTC.